This T cell receptor (beta chain) was documented in a study of molecular identifiers for immune sequencing clone quantification. The sorting of naive CD8 T cells used the CD8+CD4-CCR7+CD45RA+ phenotype. For bulk TCR libraries, previously described methods and listed TCR primers were used. TCRdb analysed the PCR reads with MiXCR anew, one entry per CDR3 protein. Among around 470,000 distinct CDR3 sequences listed, around 25% were seen once. This clonotype was seen ten or more times. Sequencing was done on a sample of naive CD8+ T cells from blood, with Jurkat cell RNA spiked in. Sample subset: FACS-sorted CD8+CD4-CCR7+CD45RA+ naive T cells. This TCR was sampled from a human donor in good health. Some libraries in this study had Jurkat cell RNA spiked in.

This chain's CDR3 is CSARRPTEWEQYF. CDR3 nucleotides: TGCAGTGCTAGGAGACCCACCGAGTGGGAGCAGTACTTC. The chain couples TRBV20-1 to TRBJ2-7; D remains unclear. Looked up from germline, CDR1 is DFQATT and CDR2 is SNEGSKA (reference sequence). Trimming cost V 3 bases and J 7 bases, with 16 bases left between them. This CDR3 is 13 amino acids long.